The 20 T cell receptor beta chains given below trace back to one sample, sequenced in a study of cytomegalovirus exposure and HLA in healthy donors. The study ran its PCR with 60 Vbeta and 13 Jbeta primers. The table came from immunoSEQ multiplex PCR; TCRdb's copy has only in-frame clones and leaves some out. Of roughly 290,000 clones in the sample, around 90% were seen once. Sequenced sample: PBMCs. Receptors originate from a woman in her late teens or twenties in good health and CMV-seronegative.

This rearrangement joins TRBV14 to TRBJ1-1; 8 nucleotides agree with TRBD1. V trimming: 3 bases; J trimming: 3 bases; junction bases outside the gene matches: 6. Germline lookup yields CDR1 SGHDN and CDR2 FVKESK. The CDR3 is 15 amino acids. DNA of the CDR3: TGTGCCAGCAGCCAGGGGGACAGGCGGTACACTGAAGCTTTCTTT. Its translation: CASSQGDRRYTEAFF.

The J gene is TRBJ2-3, the V gene TRBV6-5; D may be TRBD1 (6 bases). Germline CDR1 and CDR2: MNHEY and SVGAGI. The CDR3 loop spans 15 amino acids. V was clipped by 5 bases and J by 1 base, with 13 bases between them. In DNA form, the CDR3 reads TGTGCCAGCAGTCGAGGGGGTTTCGGCACAGATACGCAGTATTTT. Translating gives CASSRGGFGTDTQYF.

This chain joins TRBV30 and TRBJ2-7; 7 bases match TRBD1. The CDR3 spans 13 residues. The germline gives CDR1 GTSNPN, CDR2 SVGIG (reference sequence). After removal of 2 bases from V and 6 bases from J, the junction contained 7 bases not matched to a gene. CDR3: CAWSPNNRGEQYF. As DNA, the CDR3 is TGTGCCTGGAGTCCGAACAACAGGGGCGAGCAGTACTTC.

This sequence joins TRBV5-1 and TRBJ1-2; a possible D gene is TRBD1 (5 bases). Trimming pared 4 bases from V and 7 bases from J, leaving 14 bases between. The CDR3 is 13 residues long. In germline, CDR1 is SGHRS, CDR2 YFSETQ. The CDR3 sequence is CASSIRVDSGYTF. CDR3 nucleotides: TGCGCCAGCAGCATCAGGGTAGACAGTGGCTACACCTTC.

The V gene is TRBV18, the J gene TRBJ2-2; 7 bases are shared with TRBD2. The CDR3 is 14 residues long. Germline loops: CDR1 KGHSH, CDR2 LQKENI. Trimming took 8 bases from V and 4 from J; bases not matched to a gene: 7. The CDR3 bases are TGTGCCAGCCTAGCGGATCCGGCCACCGGGGAGCTGTTTTTT. The encoded protein is CASLADPATGELFF.

The genes are TRBV6-6 and TRBJ2-1, with 11 nucleotides matching TRBD2. Per germline, CDR1 MNHNY and CDR2 SVGAGI (reference sequence). Trimming at V came to 5 bases and at J to 9 bases, leaving 12 bases not matched to a gene. This CDR3 comprises 16 residues. This CDR3 is CASSILSGGASFEQFF. The DNA for the CDR3 is TGTGCCAGCAGTATTCTTAGCGGGGGGGCCTCTTTTGAGCAGTTCTTC.

V usage is TRBV27 and J usage is TRBJ2-1; possibly TRBD1 for D (5 bases). Germline-derived CDR1 and CDR2 are MNHEY and SMNVEV (reference sequence). The CDR3 is made up of 14 amino acids. Trimming removed 4 bases from V and 6 bases from J, with 13 bases in between. CDR3 sequence: CASSWGPPPNEQFF. The CDR3 coding sequence is TGTGCCAGCAGTTGGGGCCCACCTCCCAATGAGCAGTTCTTC.

The chain has TRBV5-1 and TRBJ2-7; TRBD2 matches 8 bases. V lost 4 bases to trimming and J lost 2 bases; unmatched junction nucleotides: 5. CDR3 length: 14 amino acids. Germline CDR1 SGHRS, CDR2 YFSETQ. CDR3 nucleotide sequence: TGCGCCAGCAGCGTCAATAGCGGGGCCTACGAGCAGTACTTC. Encoded protein: CASSVNSGAYEQYF.

This clone was seen just once. This sequence joins TRBV18 and TRBJ2-7; 11 nucleotides align to TRBD2. J gave up 3 bases and V 0 bases, and 4 bases lay outside the gene matches. From germline, CDR1 is KGHSH and CDR2 LQKENI. The CDR3 totals 16 residues. This CDR3 reads CASSPPPSGGFYEQYF. The DNA of the CDR3 is TGTGCCAGCTCACCACCGCCTAGCGGGGGGTTCTACGAGCAGTACTTC.

The chain carries TRBV5-6 and TRBJ2-5, with a weak D call TRBD2 (6 bases). The germline gives CDR1 SGHDT, CDR2 YYEEEE. V lost 2 bases to trimming and J lost 0 bases, with 14 bases between them. The CDR3 has 16 residues. CDR3 protein: CASSFLRRGHQETQYF. For the CDR3, the DNA is TGTGCCAGCAGCTTTTTAAGGCGGGGACACCAAGAGACCCAGTACTTC.

V and J are TRBV5-1 and TRBJ1-2, with D uncertain. The length of the CDR3 is 14 residues. The V end lost 0 bases, the J end lost 2 bases, and 8 bases lay between the germline ends. CDR1 SGHRS and CDR2 YFSETQ come from the germline V gene. The CDR3 nucleotides are TGCGCCAGCAGCTTGGATGTATCGAACTATGGCTACACCTTC. It yields the protein CASSLDVSNYGYTF.

CDR3 in amino acids: CASSLTAAAPYEQYF. In DNA, the CDR3 is TGTGCCAGCAGTTTAACGGCGGCCGCCCCCTACGAGCAGTACTTC. This sequence joins TRBV27 and TRBJ2-7; no definite D call. Trimming cost V 2 bases and J 2 bases, with 13 bases left between them. There are 15 residues in the CDR3. Germline-derived CDR1 and CDR2 are MNHEY and SMNVEV (reference sequence).

The chain links TRBV6-5 to TRBJ2-3; TRBD2 aligns across 8 bases. CDR3 length: 14 residues. Germline trimming cut 0 bases from V and 9 bases from J; bases unmatched to any gene: 5. The germline V gene has CDR1 MNHEY and CDR2 SVGAGI. The CDR3 sequence is CASSYSLTSGTQYF. CDR3 coding DNA: TGTGCCAGCAGTTACTCCCTTACTAGCGGAACGCAGTATTTT.

The J gene is TRBJ2-1, the V gene TRBV7-3, with 11 bases lining up with TRBD1. Per germline, CDR1 SGHTA and CDR2 FQGTGA. V dropped 2 bases and J dropped 6; count of bases not matched to a gene: 3. The length of the CDR3 is 15 residues. CDR3 DNA: TGTGCCAGCAGCTTAGGGGGACAGGGGGGCAATGAGCAGTTCTTC. Its translation: CASSLGGQGGNEQFF. Variable domain in full (rest from reference TRBV7-3 and TRBJ2-1): GAGVSQTPSNKVTEKGKYVELRCDPISGHTALYWYRQSLGQGPEFLIYFQGTGAADDSGLPNDRFFAVRPEGSVSTLKIQRTERGDSAVYLCASSLGGQGGNEQFFGPGTRLTVL.

The rearrangement joins TRBV5-1 to TRBJ1-2, with D tentatively TRBD1 (5 bases). The V and J ends lost 0 bases and 10 bases respectively, with 7 bases between them. The CDR3 has 11 residues. CDR1 is SGHRS and CDR2 is YFSETQ in the germline V gene. CDR3 in amino acids: CASSLEGSYTF. The CDR3 nucleotides read TGCGCCAGCAGCTTGGAGGGGTCCTACACCTTC.

This clone was seen once. The chain recombines TRBV13 with TRBJ2-5; 8 bases match TRBD1. This CDR3 region has 12 residues. Per germline, CDR1 PRHDT and CDR2 FYEKMQ (reference sequence). J gave up 3 bases and V 9 bases, and 3 bases lay outside the gene matches. The CDR3 sequence is CASATGEETQYF. CDR3 nucleotide sequence: TGTGCCAGTGCGACAGGGGAAGAGACCCAGTACTTC. Complete variable domain (other parts from reference TRBV13 and TRBJ2-5): AAGVIQSPRHLIKEKRETATLKCYPIPRHDTVYWYQQGPGQDPQFLISFYEKMQSDKGSIPDRFSAQQFSDYHSELNMSSLELGDSALYFCASATGEETQYFGPGTRLLVL.

V gene TRBV27 combines with J gene TRBJ1-1, with 7 positions matching TRBD1. CDR1 is MNHEY, CDR2 SMNVEV, per germline (reference sequence). Trimming at V came to 7 bases and at J to 8 bases, leaving 4 bases not matched to a gene. There are 11 residues in the CDR3. The CDR3 spells CASIQGPEAFF. CDR3 nucleotide sequence: TGTGCCAGCATACAGGGGCCCGAAGCTTTCTTT.

This clone occurred a few times. V usage is TRBV2 and J usage is TRBJ1-1, with D tentatively TRBD1 (6 bases). This CDR3 region has 14 residues. Germline CDR1 is SNHLY and CDR2 is FYNNEI. V was trimmed by 6 bases and J by 5 bases, leaving 16 bases between them. The chain's CDR3 is CASRRGGVRTEAFF. The CDR3 DNA reads as TGTGCCAGCAGGCGGGGGGGCGTAAGGACTGAAGCTTTCTTT.

This chain uses TRBV6-6 with TRBJ1-4, with D perhaps TRBD1 (5 bases). The CDR3 is made up of 11 amino acids. V lost 8 bases, J lost 5 bases, and 6 bases lay in between. Germline CDR1 and CDR2: MNHNY and SVGAGI (reference sequence). This CDR3 reads CASDSNEKLFF. CDR3 DNA: TGTGCCAGCGACAGCAATGAAAAACTGTTTTTT.

The J gene is TRBJ2-5, the V gene TRBV10-1, with D maybe TRBD2 (6 bases). The CDR3 loop spans 14 amino acids. With 2 bases removed from V and 1 base from J, the gap between germline ends came to 8 bases. The germline CDR1 and CDR2 sequences are WNHNN and SYGVQD (reference sequence). Here the CDR3 reads CASSEGGVQETQYF. The CDR3 nucleotides are TGCGCCAGCAGTGAGGGAGGGGTCCAAGAGACCCAGTACTTC.